The source of this T cell receptor (beta chain) is a study of shared clonotypes between healthy human individuals. Study-wide results and caveats: Shared clonotypes across all four donors exceeded non-shared ones in generation probability.

The length of the CDR3 is 14 residues. V lost 9 bases to trimming and J lost 5 bases, with 18 bases between them. Germline values: CDR1 MDHEN, CDR2 SYDVKM. The naive CD8 fraction comprised CD45RO-negative cells positively selected for CCR7 and excluded terminally differentiated effector memory CD45RA+ cells. About this clone: The antigen is undetermined.

Original processing notes: Because ImmunoSEQ provided only junction sequences with no quality scores, the filtering differed. Sequencing was performed with immunoSEQ multiplex PCR; in TCRdb, only in-frame clones are kept and a portion is missing. Clonal size and the V and J genes are those of that table, whereas D and trimming came from the DNA. There are about 610,000 clones in the sample; about 96% occur only once, and about 0.11% lies in the top ten. The receptor's source is a woman aged 25-40 years in good health. The source material was naive CD8+ T cells sorted from blood. The chain joins TRBV28 to TRBJ2-3; D is ambiguous. The CDR3 nucleotides are TGTGCCAGTTCTTTGATAAGACACGAAGATACGCAGTATTTT. Translation: CASSLIRHEDTQYF.